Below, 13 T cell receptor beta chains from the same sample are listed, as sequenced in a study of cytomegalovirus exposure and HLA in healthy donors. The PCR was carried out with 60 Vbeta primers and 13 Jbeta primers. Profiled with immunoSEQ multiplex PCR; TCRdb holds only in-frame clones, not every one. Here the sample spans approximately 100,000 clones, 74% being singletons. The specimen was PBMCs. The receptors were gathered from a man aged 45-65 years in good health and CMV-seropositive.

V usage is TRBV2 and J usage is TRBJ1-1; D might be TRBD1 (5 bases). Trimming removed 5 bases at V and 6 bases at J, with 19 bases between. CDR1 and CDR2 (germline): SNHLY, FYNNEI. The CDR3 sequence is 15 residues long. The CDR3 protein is CASSRMRRGYAEAFF. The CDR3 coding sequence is TGTGCCAGCAGTAGGATGAGGAGGGGATACGCTGAAGCTTTCTTT.

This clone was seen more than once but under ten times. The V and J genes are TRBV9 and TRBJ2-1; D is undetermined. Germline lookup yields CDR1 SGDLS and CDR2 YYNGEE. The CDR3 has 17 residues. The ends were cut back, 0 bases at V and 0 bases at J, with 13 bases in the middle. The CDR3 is CASSVASEPSSYNEQFF. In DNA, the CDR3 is TGTGCCAGCAGCGTAGCTTCGGAACCTAGCTCCTACAATGAGCAGTTCTTC.

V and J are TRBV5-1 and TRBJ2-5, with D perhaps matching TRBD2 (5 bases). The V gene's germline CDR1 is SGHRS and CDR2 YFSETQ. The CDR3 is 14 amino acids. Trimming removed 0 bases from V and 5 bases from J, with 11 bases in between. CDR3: CASSLAGVEETQYF. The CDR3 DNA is TGCGCCAGCAGCTTGGCCGGGGTTGAGGAGACCCAGTACTTC.

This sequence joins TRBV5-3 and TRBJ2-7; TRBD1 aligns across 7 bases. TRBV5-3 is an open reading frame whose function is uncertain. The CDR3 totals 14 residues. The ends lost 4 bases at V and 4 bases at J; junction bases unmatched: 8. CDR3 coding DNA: TGTGCCAGAAGCGAATCCGGGACAGAATACGAGCAGTACTTC. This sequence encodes CARSESGTEYEQYF.

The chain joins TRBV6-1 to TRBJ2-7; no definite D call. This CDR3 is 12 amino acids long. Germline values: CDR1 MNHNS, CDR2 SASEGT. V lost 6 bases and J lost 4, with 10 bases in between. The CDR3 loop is CASRLLPYEQYF. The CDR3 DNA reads TGTGCCAGCAGACTACTACCTTACGAGCAGTACTTC.

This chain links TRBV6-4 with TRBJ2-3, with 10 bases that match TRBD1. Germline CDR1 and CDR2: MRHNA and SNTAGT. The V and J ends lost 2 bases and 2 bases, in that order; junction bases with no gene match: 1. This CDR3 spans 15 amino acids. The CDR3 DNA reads TGTGCCAGCAGTGACGGGACAGGGGCCACAGATACGCAGTATTTT. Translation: CASSDGTGATDTQYF.

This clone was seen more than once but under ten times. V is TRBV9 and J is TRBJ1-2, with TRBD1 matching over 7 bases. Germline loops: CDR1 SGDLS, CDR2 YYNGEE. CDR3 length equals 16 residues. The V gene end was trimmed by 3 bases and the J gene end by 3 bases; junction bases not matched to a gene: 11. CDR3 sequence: CASSAAGTARDYGYTF. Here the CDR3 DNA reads TGTGCCAGCAGCGCCGCCGGGACAGCTAGGGACTATGGCTACACCTTC.

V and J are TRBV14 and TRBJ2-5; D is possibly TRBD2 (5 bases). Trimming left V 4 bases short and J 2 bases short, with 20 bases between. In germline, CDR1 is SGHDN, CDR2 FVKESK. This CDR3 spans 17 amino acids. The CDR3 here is CASSPLGAVISQETQYF. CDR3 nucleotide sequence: TGTGCCAGCAGCCCCCTGGGAGCGGTAATATCTCAAGAGACCCAGTACTTC.

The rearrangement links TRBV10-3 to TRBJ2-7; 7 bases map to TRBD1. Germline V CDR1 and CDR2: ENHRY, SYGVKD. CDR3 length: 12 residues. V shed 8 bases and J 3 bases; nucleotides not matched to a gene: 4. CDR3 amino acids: CAISNRGYEQYF. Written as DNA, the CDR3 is TGTGCCATCTCTAACAGGGGCTACGAGCAGTACTTC.

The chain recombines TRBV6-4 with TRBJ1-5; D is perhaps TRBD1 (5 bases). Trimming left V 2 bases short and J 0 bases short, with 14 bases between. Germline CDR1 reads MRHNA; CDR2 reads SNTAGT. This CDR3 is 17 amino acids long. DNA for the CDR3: TGTGCCAGCAGTGACGGGGCAGGGCGGTTTAGCAATCAGCCCCAGCATTTT. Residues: CASSDGAGRFSNQPQHF.

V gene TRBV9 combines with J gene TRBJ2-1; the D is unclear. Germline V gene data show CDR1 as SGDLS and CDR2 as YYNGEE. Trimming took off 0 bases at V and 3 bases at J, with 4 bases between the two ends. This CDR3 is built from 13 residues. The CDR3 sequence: CASSVVSYNEQFF. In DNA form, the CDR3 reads TGTGCCAGCAGCGTAGTCAGCTACAATGAGCAGTTCTTC.

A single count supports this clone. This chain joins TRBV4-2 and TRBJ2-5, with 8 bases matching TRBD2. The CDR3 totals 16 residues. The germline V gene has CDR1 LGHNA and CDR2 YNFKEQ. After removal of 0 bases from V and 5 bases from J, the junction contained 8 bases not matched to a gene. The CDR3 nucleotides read TGTGCCAGCAGCCAAGATCGTGGGACTAGACTGGAGACCCAGTACTTC. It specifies CASSQDRGTRLETQYF.

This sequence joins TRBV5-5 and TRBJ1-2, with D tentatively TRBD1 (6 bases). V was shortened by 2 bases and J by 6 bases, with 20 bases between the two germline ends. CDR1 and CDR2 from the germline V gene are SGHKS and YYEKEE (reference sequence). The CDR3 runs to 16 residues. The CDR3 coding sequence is TGTGCCAGCAGCTTATCGGGACACTATCGAGAGGATGGCTACACCTTC. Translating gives CASSLSGHYREDGYTF.